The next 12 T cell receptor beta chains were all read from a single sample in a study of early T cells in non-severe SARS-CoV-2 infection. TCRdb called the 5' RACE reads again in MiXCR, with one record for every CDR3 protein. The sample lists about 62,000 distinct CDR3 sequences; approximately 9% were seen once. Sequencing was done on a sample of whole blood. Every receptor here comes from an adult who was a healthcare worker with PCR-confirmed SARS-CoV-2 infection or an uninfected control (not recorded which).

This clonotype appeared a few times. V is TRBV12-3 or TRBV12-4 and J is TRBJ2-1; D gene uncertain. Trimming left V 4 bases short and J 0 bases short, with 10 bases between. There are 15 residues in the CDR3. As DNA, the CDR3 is TGTGCCAGCAGTTCCGGAGTAAGCTCCTACAATGAGCAGTTCTTC. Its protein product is CASSSGVSSYNEQFF.

This CDR3 reads CASRRQGEGYGYTF. The CDR3 DNA reads as TGTGCCAGCAGGAGACAGGGGGAGGGCTATGGCTACACCTTC. The V gene is TRBV12-3 or TRBV12-4, the J gene TRBJ1-2; 9 bases map to TRBD1. V lost 6 bases to trimming and J lost 4 bases; unmatched junction nucleotides: 6. The length of the CDR3 is 14 residues.

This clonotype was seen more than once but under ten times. The CDR3 coding sequence is TGCGCCAGCAGCAACCGGGACAGGGATTATAATTCACCCCTCCACTTT. Protein: CASSNRDRDYNSPLHF. The genes are TRBV10-2 and TRBJ1-6; 9 nucleotides line up with TRBD1. With 6 bases clipped from V and 4 bases from J, the junction kept 7 bases outside the gene matches. Germline loops: CDR1 WSHSY, CDR2 SAAADI. The CDR3 is made up of 16 amino acids.

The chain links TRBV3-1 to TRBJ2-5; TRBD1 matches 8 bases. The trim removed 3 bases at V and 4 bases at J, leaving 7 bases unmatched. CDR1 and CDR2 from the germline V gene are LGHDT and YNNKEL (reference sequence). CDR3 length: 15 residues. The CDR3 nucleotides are TGTGCCAGCAGCCATAACAGGGGGTCGGGAGAGACCCAGTACTTC. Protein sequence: CASSHNRGSGETQYF.

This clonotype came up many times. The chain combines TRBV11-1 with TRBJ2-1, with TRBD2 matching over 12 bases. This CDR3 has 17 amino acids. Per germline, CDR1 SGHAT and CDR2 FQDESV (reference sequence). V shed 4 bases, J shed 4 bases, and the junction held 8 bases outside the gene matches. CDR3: CASSSLAGGMYYNEQFF. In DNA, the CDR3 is TGTGCCAGCAGCTCACTAGCGGGGGGCATGTATTACAATGAGCAGTTCTTC.

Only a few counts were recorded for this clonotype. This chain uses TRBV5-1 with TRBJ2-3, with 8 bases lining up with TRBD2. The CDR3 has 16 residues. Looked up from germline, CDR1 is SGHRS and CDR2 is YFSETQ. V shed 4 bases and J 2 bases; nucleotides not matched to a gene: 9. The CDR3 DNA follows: TGCGCCAGCAGCGAAGGCGCGGGGGGTAACACAGATACGCAGTATTTT. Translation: CASSEGAGGNTDTQYF.

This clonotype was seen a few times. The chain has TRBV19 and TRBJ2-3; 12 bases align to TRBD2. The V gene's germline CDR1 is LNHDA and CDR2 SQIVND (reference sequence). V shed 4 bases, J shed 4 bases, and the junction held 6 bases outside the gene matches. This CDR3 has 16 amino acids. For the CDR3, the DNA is TGTGCCAGTAGTACGCGACTAGCGGGGGACCCAGATACGCAGTATTTT. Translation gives CASSTRLAGDPDTQYF.

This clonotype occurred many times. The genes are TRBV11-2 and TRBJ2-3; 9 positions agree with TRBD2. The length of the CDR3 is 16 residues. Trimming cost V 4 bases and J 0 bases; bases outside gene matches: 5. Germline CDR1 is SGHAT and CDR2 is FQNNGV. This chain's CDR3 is CASSSGLATSTDTQYF. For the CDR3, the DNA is TGTGCCAGCAGCTCGGGACTAGCCACAAGCACAGATACGCAGTATTTT. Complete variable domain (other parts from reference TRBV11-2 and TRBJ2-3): EAGVAQSPRYKIIEKRQSVAFWCNPISGHATLYWYQQILGQGPKLLIQFQNNGVVDDSQLPKDRFSAERLKGVDSTLKIQPAKLEDSAVYLCASSSGLATSTDTQYFGPGTRLTVL.

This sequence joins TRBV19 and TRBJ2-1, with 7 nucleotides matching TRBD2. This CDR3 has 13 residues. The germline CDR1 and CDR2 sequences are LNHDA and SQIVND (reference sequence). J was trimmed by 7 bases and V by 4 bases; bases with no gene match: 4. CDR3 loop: CASSTRGGNEQFF. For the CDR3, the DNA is TGTGCCAGTAGTACCCGCGGGGGTAATGAGCAGTTCTTC.

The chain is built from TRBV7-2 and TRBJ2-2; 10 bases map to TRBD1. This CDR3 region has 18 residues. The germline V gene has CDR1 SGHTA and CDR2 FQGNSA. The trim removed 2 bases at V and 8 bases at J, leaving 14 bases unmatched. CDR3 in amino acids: CASSLKGSRDRGIGELFF. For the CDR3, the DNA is TGTGCCAGCAGCTTAAAGGGCAGCCGGGACAGGGGTATTGGGGAGCTGTTTTTT.

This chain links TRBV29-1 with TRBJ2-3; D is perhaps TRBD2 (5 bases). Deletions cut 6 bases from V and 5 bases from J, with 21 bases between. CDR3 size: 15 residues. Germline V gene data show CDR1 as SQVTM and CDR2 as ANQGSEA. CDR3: CSVNLASGIIDTQYF. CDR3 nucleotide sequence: TGCAGCGTGAACCTAGCAAGTGGTATCATAGATACGCAGTATTTT.

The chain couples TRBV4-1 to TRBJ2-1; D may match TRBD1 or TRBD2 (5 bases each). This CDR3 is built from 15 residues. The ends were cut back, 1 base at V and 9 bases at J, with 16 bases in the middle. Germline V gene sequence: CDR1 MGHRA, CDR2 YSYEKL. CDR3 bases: TGCGCCAGCAGCCAAGTGAGGGACCGAGGTGTTGAGCAGTTCTTC. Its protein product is CASSQVRDRGVEQFF.